Listed here are 24 T cell receptor beta chains from one sample, sequenced in a study of blood T cell repertoires in COVID-19. Only in-frame clones appear in the TCRdb table, and some are missing; sequencing was by immunoSEQ multiplex PCR. There are roughly 250,000 clones in the sample; 82% occur only once, and about 4.4% lies in the top ten. Sequencing was performed on peripheral blood. Every receptor here comes from a woman in her 70s with acute or convalescent COVID-19.

A few counts support this clone. V usage is TRBV5-4 and J usage is TRBJ2-7, with D possibly matching TRBD1 (6 bases). V lost 3 bases, J lost 4 bases, and 11 bases lay in between. The V gene's germline CDR1 is SGHNT and CDR2 YYREEE (reference sequence). The CDR3 spans 13 residues. The CDR3 spells CASSSGQTYEQYF. The CDR3 DNA is TGTGCCAGCAGCTCCGGACAGACGTACGAGCAGTACTTC.

This clone has more than one count but fewer than ten. The chain recombines TRBV18 with TRBJ2-2, with TRBD1 matching over 11 bases. CDR1 KGHSH and CDR2 LQKENI come from the germline V gene. The CDR3 spans 16 residues. V trimming: 4 bases; J trimming: 5 bases; junction bases outside the gene matches: 6. The CDR3 bases are TGTGCCAGCTCACTCGGACAGGGGGCTTATACCGGGGAGCTGTTTTTT. As protein: CASSLGQGAYTGELFF.

The chain carries TRBV5-1 and TRBJ2-3; TRBD2 might be the D (6 bases). V was cut by 1 base and J by 2 bases, with 11 bases left in between. The CDR3 loop spans 15 amino acids. The V gene's germline CDR1 is SGHRS and CDR2 YFSETQ. DNA of the CDR3: TGCGCCAGCAGCTTGTCTAGCGCGAACACAGATACGCAGTATTTT. It codes for CASSLSSANTDTQYF.

The table lists this clone with a count of one. This chain links TRBV11-2 with TRBJ2-7, with 7 positions matching TRBD1. Per germline, CDR1 SGHAT and CDR2 FQNNGV. The length of the CDR3 is 15 residues. V lost 2 bases, J lost 5 bases, and 9 bases stayed unmatched. Here the CDR3 reads CASSLTIQGIHEQYF. Written as DNA, the CDR3 is TGTGCCAGCAGCTTAACCATACAGGGGATCCACGAGCAGTACTTC.

The V call is TRBV18, the J call TRBJ1-2, with D possibly TRBD1 on 6 matching bases. The V gene lost 5 bases and the J gene lost 5 bases, with 12 bases spanning the gap. CDR1 is KGHSH, CDR2 LQKENI, per germline. This CDR3 has 13 residues. CDR3 DNA sequence: TGTGCCAGCTCAGAGCAGGGGCGGTATGGCTACACCTTC. Amino acids: CASSEQGRYGYTF.

This clone was seen just once. V and J are TRBV4-1 and TRBJ1-2, with 9 bases fitting TRBD1. Germline V lookup: CDR1 MGHRA, CDR2 YSYEKL. V lost 0 bases to trimming and J lost 2 bases; unmatched junction nucleotides: 4. The CDR3 covers 16 residues. Here the CDR3 reads CASSQEGTGRNYGYTF. The CDR3 region has the DNA TGCGCCAGCAGCCAAGAGGGGACAGGGAGAAACTATGGCTACACCTTC.

The chain combines TRBV29-1 with TRBJ2-2, with TRBD1 identical over 8 bases. The CDR3 has 15 amino acids. V lost 5 bases and J lost 1; bases outside the gene matches: 6. Germline V gives CDR1 SQVTM, CDR2 ANQGSEA. DNA of the CDR3: TGCAGCGTTTCGACCGGGACAGGGAACACCGGGGAGCTGTTTTTT. It translates to CSVSTGTGNTGELFF.

The V call is TRBV6-2 or TRBV6-3, the J call TRBJ1-1; D might be TRBD1 (5 bases). The CDR3 sequence is 13 residues long. CDR1 and CDR2 (germline): MNHEY, SVGEGT. Between the trimmed V and J ends, which lost 4 bases and 4 bases, there was a span of 10 bases. The CDR3 nucleotides read TGTGCCAGCAGTTCCCGGGGGACCACTGAAGCTTTCTTT. Encoded protein: CASSSRGTTEAFF.

This clone was counted only a few times. The chain has TRBV5-1 and TRBJ1-5; possible D gene TRBD1, 6 bases. This CDR3 is built from 15 residues. With 2 bases removed from V and 3 bases from J, the gap between germline ends came to 12 bases. The germline gives CDR1 SGHRS, CDR2 YFSETQ. CDR3 DNA: TGCGCCAGCAGCTTCTCGGGGGGCGTCAATCAGCCCCAGCATTTT. Its protein product is CASSFSGGVNQPQHF.

This clone occurred once. The chain joins TRBV27 to TRBJ1-1; no reliable D call. The germline V gene encodes CDR1 MNHEY and CDR2 SMNVEV (reference sequence). V lost 3 bases to trimming and J lost 5 bases, with 13 bases between them. This CDR3 contains 14 residues. Here the CDR3 DNA reads TGTGCCAGCAGTTTCTTAATTCGGGGAACTGAAGCTTTCTTT. As protein: CASSFLIRGTEAFF.

The rearrangement joins TRBV6-2 or TRBV6-3 to TRBJ1-1; possibly TRBD1 for D (6 bases). CDR1 and CDR2 (germline): MNHEY, SVGEGT. The CDR3 is 17 amino acids. V was clipped by 6 bases and J by 0 bases, with 20 bases between them. The CDR3 DNA sequence: TGTGCCAGCAGCCCTAGCCCGGGACAAGTCATGAACACTGAAGCTTTCTTT. This translates into CASSPSPGQVMNTEAFF.

The table lists this clone with a count of one. The rearrangement joins TRBV10-1 to TRBJ1-2, with D perhaps TRBD1 (6 bases). The ends were cut back, 6 bases at V and 4 bases at J, with 12 bases in the middle. From germline, CDR1 is WNHNN and CDR2 SYGVQD (reference sequence). The CDR3 runs to 13 residues. CDR3: CASSQQGPYGYTF. CDR3 nucleotide sequence: TGCGCCAGCAGCCAACAGGGCCCCTATGGCTACACCTTC.

The J gene is TRBJ2-6, the V gene TRBV7-9, with TRBD1 matching over 7 bases. Trimming cost V 4 bases and J 2 bases; bases outside gene matches: 2. Germline-derived CDR1 and CDR2 are SEHNR and FQNEAQ (reference sequence). The CDR3 is 15 residues long. The CDR3 is CASSSQGAGANVLTF. The CDR3 coding sequence is TGTGCCAGCAGCTCGCAGGGGGCTGGGGCCAACGTCCTGACTTTC. Combining the CDR3 with reference TRBV7-9 and TRBJ2-6 gives the whole variable domain DTGVSQNPRHKITKRGQNVTFRCDPISEHNRLYWYRQTLGQGPEFLTYFQNEAQLEKSRLLSDRFSAERPKGSFSTLEIQRTEQGDSAMYLCASSSQGAGANVLTFGAGSRLTVL.

The V call is TRBV25-1, the J call TRBJ1-3; D perhaps matches TRBD1 (5 bases). Germline CDR1 and CDR2: MGHDK and SYGVNS. CDR3 length: 17 residues. V was shortened by 0 bases and J by 0 bases, with 12 bases between the two germline ends. The CDR3 reads CASSEYAGANSGNTIYF. The CDR3 DNA reads as TGTGCCAGCAGTGAATACGCTGGGGCCAACTCTGGAAACACCATATATTTT. Full variable domain (remainder filled in from reference TRBV25-1 and TRBJ1-3): EADIYQTPRYLVIGTGKKITLECSQTMGHDKMYWYQQDPGMELHLIHYSYGVNSTEKGDLSSESTVSRIRTEHFPLTLESARPSHTSQYLCASSEYAGANSGNTIYFGEGSWLTVV.

The chain has TRBV18 and TRBJ1-1; maybe TRBD1 (5 bases). The CDR3 is 15 residues long. With 0 bases removed from V and 3 bases from J, the gap between germline ends came to 11 bases. Germline V gene data show CDR1 as KGHSH and CDR2 as LQKENI. The CDR3, as DNA: TGTGCCAGCTCACCACCACACGGGGGATACACTGAAGCTTTCTTT. Amino acid sequence: CASSPPHGGYTEAFF.

The chain links TRBV5-5 to TRBJ2-5; D not certain. CDR1 and CDR2 from the germline V gene are SGHKS and YYEKEE (reference sequence). Trimming left V 2 bases short and J 1 base short, with 9 bases between. This CDR3 region has 14 residues. In DNA, the CDR3 is TGTGCCAGCAGCTTACTGGTCACCCAAGAGACCCAGTACTTC. Its translation is CASSLLVTQETQYF. The variable domain in full, completed from reference TRBV5-5 and TRBJ2-5, reads DAGVTQSPTHLIKTRGQQVTLRCSPISGHKSVSWYQQVLGQGPQFIFQYYEKEERGRGNFPDRFSARQFPNYSSELNVNALLLGDSALYLCASSLLVTQETQYFGPGTRLLVL.

The chain couples TRBV27 to TRBJ2-5; weak D call: TRBD1 (6 bases). V lost 1 base to trimming and J lost 3 bases, with 21 bases between them. The CDR3 runs to 18 residues. Germline loops: CDR1 MNHEY, CDR2 SMNVEV (reference sequence). CDR3 DNA sequence: TGTGCCAGCAGTTTATGGGGGTCGGGACAAAGGGGAAAAGAGACCCAGTACTTC. Amino acids: CASSLWGSGQRGKETQYF.

CDR3: CASSAAGLEEFF. The CDR3 DNA is TGTGCCAGCAGCGCCGCGGGTCTAGAGGAGTTCTTC. The rearrangement uses TRBV7-2 and TRBJ2-1; TRBD2 might be the D (5 bases). Germline values: CDR1 SGHTA, CDR2 FQGNSA. Deletions cut 5 bases from V and 14 bases from J, with 16 bases between. The CDR3 is 12 amino acids.

This clone has just a few counts. This chain connects TRBV12-3 or TRBV12-4 to TRBJ1-3, with D hard to call. Trimming shortened V by 5 bases and J by 16 bases, and 18 bases separated the two germline ends. The CDR3 contains 12 residues. Here the CDR3 DNA reads TGTGCCAGCAGTCTATCGACCGTCGGGGAGTATTTT. This translates into CASSLSTVGEYF.

The CDR3: CSVVSGGAYTQYF. As DNA, the CDR3 is TGCAGCGTTGTAAGCGGGGGGGCTTATACGCAGTATTTT. The rearrangement joins TRBV29-1 to TRBJ2-3; TRBD2 matches at 10 bases. The CDR3 is made up of 13 amino acids. Germline CDR1 is SQVTM and CDR2 is ANQGSEA. After removal of 4 bases from V and 7 bases from J, the junction contained 5 bases not matched to a gene.

The gene calls are TRBV3-1 (or the pseudogene TRBV3-2) and TRBJ1-1, with TRBD1 matching over 7 bases. J lost 5 bases, V lost 5 bases, and 14 bases had no gene match. The CDR3 consists of 16 residues. CDR1 and CDR2 (germline): LGHDT, YNNKEL (reference sequence). CDR3 sequence reads: CASSYLPGGGGTEAFF. CDR3 nucleotides: TGTGCCAGCAGCTACCTTCCAGGGGGAGGTGGAACTGAAGCTTTCTTT.

The V gene is TRBV5-5, the J gene TRBJ2-7; D perhaps matches TRBD2 (7 bases). The V and J ends lost 3 bases and 2 bases respectively, with 9 bases between them. Germline assignment: CDR1 SGHKS and CDR2 YYEKEE (reference sequence). The CDR3 sequence is 13 residues long. CDR3 coding DNA: TGTGCCAGCAGCTGGGGGGGCCCCTACGAGCAGTACTTC. Translation: CASSWGGPYEQYF.

The sample holds one count of this clone. The gene calls are TRBV14 and TRBJ2-2, with TRBD1 identical over 10 bases. Per germline, CDR1 SGHDN and CDR2 FVKESK. The CDR3 length is 16 residues. Trimming at V came to 6 bases and at J to 0 bases, leaving 4 bases not matched to a gene. CDR3 loop: CASSSGTGANTGELFF. The CDR3 DNA sequence: TGTGCCAGCAGTTCCGGGACAGGGGCGAACACCGGGGAGCTGTTTTTT.

This chain joins TRBV5-8 and TRBJ2-4; possibly TRBD1 for D (5 bases). V gave up 1 base and J gave up 7 bases, with 9 bases separating them. Germline V gene lookup returns CDR1 SGHTS and CDR2 YDEGEE. This CDR3 comprises 13 residues. CDR3 residues: CASSLIQGNIQYF. CDR3 nucleotide sequence: TGTGCCAGCAGCTTGATTCAGGGCAACATTCAGTACTTC. The full variable domain, in which reference TRBV5-8 and TRBJ2-4 provide the parts outside the CDR3, is EAGVTQSPTHLIKTRGQQATLRCSPISGHTSVYWYQQALGLGLQFLLWYDEGEERNRGNFPPRFSGRQFPNYSSELNVNALELEDSALYLCASSLIQGNIQYFGAGTRLSVL.